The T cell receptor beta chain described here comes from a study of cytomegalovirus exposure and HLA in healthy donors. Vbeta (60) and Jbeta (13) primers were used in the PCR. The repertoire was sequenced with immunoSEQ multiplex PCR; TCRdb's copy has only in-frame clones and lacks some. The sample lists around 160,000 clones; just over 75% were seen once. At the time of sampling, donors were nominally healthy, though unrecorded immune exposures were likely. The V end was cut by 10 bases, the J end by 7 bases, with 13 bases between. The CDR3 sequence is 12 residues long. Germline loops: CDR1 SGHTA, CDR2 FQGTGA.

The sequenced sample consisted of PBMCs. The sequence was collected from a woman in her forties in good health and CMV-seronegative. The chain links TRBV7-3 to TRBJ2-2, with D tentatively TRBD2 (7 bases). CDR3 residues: CATRGLGGELFF. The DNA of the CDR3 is TGTGCCACGCGGGGGCTTGGCGGGGAGCTGTTTTTT.